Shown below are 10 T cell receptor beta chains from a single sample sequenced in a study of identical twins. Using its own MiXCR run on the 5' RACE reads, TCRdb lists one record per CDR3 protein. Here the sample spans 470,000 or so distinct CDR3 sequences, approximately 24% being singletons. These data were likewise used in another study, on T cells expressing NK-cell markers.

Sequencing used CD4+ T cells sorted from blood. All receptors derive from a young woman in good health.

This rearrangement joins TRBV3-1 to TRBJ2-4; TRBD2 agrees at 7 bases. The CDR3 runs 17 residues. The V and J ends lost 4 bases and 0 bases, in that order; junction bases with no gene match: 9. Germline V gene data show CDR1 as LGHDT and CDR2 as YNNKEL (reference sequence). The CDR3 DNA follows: TGTGCCAGCAGCCTTCGGGGGGAGGGGCCAGCCAAAAACATTCAGTACTTC. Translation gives CASSLRGEGPAKNIQYF.

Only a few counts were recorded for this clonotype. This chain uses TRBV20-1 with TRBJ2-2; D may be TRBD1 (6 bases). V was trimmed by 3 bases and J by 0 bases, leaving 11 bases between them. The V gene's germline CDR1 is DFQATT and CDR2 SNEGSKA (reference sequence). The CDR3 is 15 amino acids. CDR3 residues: CSASRGNPNTGELFF. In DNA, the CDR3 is TGCAGTGCTAGCAGGGGAAATCCGAACACCGGGGAGCTGTTTTTT.

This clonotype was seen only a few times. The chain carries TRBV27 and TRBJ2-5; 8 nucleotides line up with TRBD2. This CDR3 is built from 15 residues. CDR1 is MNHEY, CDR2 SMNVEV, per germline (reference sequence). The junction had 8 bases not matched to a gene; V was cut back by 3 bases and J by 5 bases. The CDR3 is CASSLASGRGETQYF. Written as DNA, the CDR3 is TGTGCCAGCAGTTTGGCCAGCGGGAGAGGTGAGACCCAGTACTTC.

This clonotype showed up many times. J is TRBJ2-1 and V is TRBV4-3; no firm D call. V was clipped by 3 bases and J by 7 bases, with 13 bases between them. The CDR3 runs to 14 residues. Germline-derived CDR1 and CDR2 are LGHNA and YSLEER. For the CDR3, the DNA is TGCGCCAGCAGCCACGAAGTCGTGGAAAATGAGCAGTTCTTC. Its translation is CASSHEVVENEQFF.

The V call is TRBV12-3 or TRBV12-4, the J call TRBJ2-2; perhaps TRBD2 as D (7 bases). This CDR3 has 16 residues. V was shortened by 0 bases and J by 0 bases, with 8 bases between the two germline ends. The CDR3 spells CASSLAGGPNTGELFF. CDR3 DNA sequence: TGTGCCAGCAGTTTAGCGGGGGGGCCGAACACCGGGGAGCTGTTTTTT.

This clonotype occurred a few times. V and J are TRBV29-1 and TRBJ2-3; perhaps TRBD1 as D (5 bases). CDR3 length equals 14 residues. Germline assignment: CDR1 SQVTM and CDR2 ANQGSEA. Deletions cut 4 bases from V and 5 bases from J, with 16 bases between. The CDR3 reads CSVVGAVVIDTQYF. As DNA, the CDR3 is TGCAGCGTTGTTGGGGCGGTTGTCATAGATACGCAGTATTTT.

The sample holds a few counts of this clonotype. CDR3 sequence: CSAHTSGRAWEQYF. DNA for the CDR3: TGCAGTGCCCATACTAGCGGGAGGGCCTGGGAGCAGTACTTC. V is TRBV20-1 and J is TRBJ2-7, with 13 bases identical to TRBD2. Per the germline V gene, CDR1 is DFQATT and CDR2 is SNEGSKA (reference sequence). The CDR3 runs to 14 residues. With 6 bases clipped from V and 7 bases from J, the junction kept 9 bases outside the gene matches.

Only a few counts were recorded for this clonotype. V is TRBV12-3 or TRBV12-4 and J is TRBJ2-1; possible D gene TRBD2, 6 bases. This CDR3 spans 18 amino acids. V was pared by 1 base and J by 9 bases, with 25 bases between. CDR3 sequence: CASSLGKGPGTFQGEQFF. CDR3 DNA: TGTGCCAGCAGTTTAGGGAAAGGCCCGGGGACTTTCCAGGGTGAGCAGTTCTTC.

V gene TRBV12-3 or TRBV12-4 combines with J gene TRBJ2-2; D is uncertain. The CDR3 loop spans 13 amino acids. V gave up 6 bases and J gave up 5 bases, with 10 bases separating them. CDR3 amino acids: CASSPSLTGELFF. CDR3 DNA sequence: TGTGCCAGCAGCCCCTCTTTAACCGGGGAGCTGTTTTTT.

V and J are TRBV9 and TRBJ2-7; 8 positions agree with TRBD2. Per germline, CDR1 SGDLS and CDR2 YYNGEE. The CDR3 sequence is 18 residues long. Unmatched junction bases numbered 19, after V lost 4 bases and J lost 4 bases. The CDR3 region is CASSIGLKSGGLLYEQYF. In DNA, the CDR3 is TGTGCCAGCAGCATAGGACTTAAAAGCGGGGGACTGTTGTACGAGCAGTACTTC.